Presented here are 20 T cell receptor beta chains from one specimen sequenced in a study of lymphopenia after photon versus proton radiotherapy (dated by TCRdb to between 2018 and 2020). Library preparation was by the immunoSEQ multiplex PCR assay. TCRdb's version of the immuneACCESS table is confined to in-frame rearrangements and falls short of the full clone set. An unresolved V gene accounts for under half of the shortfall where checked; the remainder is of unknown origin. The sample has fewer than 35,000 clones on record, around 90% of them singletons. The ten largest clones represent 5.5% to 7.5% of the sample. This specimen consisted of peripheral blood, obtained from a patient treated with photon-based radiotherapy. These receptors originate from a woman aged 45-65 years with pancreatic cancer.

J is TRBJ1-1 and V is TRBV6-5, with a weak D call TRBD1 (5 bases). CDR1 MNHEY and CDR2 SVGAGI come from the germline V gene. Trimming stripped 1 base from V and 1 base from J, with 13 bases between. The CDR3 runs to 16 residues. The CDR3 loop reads CASSYFAQAKNTEAFF. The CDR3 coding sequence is TGTGCCAGCAGTTACTTTGCACAGGCTAAGAACACTGAAGCTTTCTTT.

CDR3 bases: TGTGCCAGTAGTATGGGACTACAGATTCATCAGCCCCAGCATTTT. This codes for CASSMGLQIHQPQHF. The chain couples TRBV19 to TRBJ1-5; D might be TRBD1 (5 bases). Germline V gene data show CDR1 as LNHDA and CDR2 as SQIVND (reference sequence). V lost 3 bases, J lost 5 bases, and 14 bases lay in between. This CDR3 spans 15 amino acids.

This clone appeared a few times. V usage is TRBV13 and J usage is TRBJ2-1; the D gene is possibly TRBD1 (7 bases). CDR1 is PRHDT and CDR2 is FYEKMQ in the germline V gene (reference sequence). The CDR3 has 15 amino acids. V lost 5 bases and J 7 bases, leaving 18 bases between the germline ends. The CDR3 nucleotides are TGTGCCAGCAGCACAAGGGACAGCGGAGGGAATGAGCAGTTCTTC. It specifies CASSTRDSGGNEQFF.

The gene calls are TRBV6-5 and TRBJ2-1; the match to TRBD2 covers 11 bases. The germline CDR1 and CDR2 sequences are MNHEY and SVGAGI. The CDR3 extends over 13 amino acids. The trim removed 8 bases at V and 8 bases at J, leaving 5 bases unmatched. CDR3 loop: CASGLLAGDEQFF. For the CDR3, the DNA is TGTGCCAGCGGCCTACTAGCGGGAGATGAGCAGTTCTTC.

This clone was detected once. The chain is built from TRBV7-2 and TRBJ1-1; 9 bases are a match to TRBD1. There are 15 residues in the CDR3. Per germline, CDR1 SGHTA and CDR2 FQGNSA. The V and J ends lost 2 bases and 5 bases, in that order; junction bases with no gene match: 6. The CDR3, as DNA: TGTGCCAGCAGCTTAACAGGACAGGGGTTTACTGAAGCTTTCTTT. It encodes CASSLTGQGFTEAFF.

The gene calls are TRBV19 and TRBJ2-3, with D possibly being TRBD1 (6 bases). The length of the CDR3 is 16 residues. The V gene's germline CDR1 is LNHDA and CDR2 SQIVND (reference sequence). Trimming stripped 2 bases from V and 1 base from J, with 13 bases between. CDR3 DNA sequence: TGTGCCAGTAGTATACTTGGGGGCCCCGGCACAGATACGCAGTATTTT. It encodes CASSILGGPGTDTQYF.

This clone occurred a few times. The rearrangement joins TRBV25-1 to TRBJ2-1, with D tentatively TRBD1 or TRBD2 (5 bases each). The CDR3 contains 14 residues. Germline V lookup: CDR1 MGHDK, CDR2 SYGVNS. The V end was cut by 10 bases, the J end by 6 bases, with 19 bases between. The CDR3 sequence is CATSDPARGNEQFF. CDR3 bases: TGTGCCACCTCTGACCCAGCGAGGGGCAATGAGCAGTTCTTC.

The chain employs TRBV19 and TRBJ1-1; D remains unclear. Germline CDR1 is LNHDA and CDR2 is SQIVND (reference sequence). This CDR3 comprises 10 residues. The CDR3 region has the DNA TGTAGTTCGGGGAACACTGAAGCTTTCTTT. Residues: CSSGNTEAFF.

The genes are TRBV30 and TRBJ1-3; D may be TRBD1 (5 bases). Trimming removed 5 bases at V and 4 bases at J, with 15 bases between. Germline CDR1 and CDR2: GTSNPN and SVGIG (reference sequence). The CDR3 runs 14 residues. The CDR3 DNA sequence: TGTGCCTGGGGAGAGGGGTTAAAAGGAAACACCATATATTTT. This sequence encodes CAWGEGLKGNTIYF.

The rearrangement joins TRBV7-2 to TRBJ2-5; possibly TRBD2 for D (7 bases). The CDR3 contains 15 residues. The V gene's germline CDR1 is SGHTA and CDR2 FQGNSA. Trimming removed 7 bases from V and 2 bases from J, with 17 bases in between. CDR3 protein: CASTSPRGGQETQYF. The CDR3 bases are TGTGCCAGCACCTCCCCCAGGGGAGGGCAAGAGACCCAGTACTTC. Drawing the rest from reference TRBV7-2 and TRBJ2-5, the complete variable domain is GAGVSQSPSNKVTEKGKDVELRCDPISGHTALYWYRQSLGQGLEFLIYFQGNSAPDKSGLPSDRFSAERTGGSVSTLTIQRTQQEDSAVYLCASTSPRGGQETQYFGPGTRLLVL.

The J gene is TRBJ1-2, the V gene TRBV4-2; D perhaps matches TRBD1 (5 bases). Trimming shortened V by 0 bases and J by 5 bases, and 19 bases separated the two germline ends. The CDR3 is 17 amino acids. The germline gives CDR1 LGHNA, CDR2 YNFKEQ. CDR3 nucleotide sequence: TGTGCCAGCAGCCAAGATGGGGGAGACAGTGTGGGTTATGGCTACACCTTC. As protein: CASSQDGGDSVGYGYTF.

CDR3 protein: CSVDWGKDSYGYTF. The CDR3, as DNA: TGCAGCGTTGATTGGGGGAAGGATAGCTATGGCTACACCTTC. The chain is built from TRBV29-1 and TRBJ1-2; maybe TRBD1 (5 bases). Germline CDR1 is SQVTM and CDR2 is ANQGSEA. The CDR3 runs 14 residues. V was trimmed by 3 bases and J by 4 bases, leaving 15 bases between them.

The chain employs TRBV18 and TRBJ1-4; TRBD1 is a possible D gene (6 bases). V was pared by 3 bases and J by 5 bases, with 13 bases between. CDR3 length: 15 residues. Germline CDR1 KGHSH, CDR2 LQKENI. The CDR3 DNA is TGTGCCAGCTCACCCTCGAGGGGGAACAATGAAAAACTGTTTTTT. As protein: CASSPSRGNNEKLFF.

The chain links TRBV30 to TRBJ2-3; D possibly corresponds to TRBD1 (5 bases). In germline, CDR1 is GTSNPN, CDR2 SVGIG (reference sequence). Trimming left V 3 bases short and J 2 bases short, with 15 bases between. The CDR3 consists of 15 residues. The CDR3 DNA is TGTGCCTGGAGCCTACGGGTGGGGCTCACAGATACGCAGTATTTT. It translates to CAWSLRVGLTDTQYF.

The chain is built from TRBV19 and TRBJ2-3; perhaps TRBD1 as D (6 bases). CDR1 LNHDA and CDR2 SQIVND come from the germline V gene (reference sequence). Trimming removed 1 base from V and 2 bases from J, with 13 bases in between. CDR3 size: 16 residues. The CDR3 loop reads CASSIGRDTYTDTQYF. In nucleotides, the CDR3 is TGTGCCAGTAGTATAGGAAGGGACACCTACACAGATACGCAGTATTTT.

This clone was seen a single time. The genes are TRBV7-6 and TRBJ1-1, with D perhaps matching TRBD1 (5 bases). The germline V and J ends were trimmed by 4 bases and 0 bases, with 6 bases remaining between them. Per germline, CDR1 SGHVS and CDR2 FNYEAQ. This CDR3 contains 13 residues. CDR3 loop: CASSSGLNTEAFF. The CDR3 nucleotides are TGTGCCAGCAGCTCAGGGTTGAACACTGAAGCTTTCTTT. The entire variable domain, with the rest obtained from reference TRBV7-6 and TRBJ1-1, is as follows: GAGVSQSPRYKVTKRGQDVALRCDPISGHVSLYWYRQALGQGPEFLTYFNYEAQQDKSGLPNDRFSAERPEGSISTLTIQRTEQRDSAMYRCASSSGLNTEAFFGQGTRLTVV.

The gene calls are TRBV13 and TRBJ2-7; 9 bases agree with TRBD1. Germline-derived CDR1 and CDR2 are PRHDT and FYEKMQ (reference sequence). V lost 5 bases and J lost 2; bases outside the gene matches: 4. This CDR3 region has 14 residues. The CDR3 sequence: CASSTGTGTYEQYF. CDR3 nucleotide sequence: TGTGCCAGCAGCACCGGGACAGGGACCTACGAGCAGTACTTC.

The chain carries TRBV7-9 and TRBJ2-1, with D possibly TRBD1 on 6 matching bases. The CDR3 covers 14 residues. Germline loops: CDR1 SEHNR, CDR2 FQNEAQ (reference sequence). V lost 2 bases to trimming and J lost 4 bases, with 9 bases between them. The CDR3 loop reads CASSLYTGYNEQFF. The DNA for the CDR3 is TGTGCCAGCAGCTTATATACAGGGTACAATGAGCAGTTCTTC.

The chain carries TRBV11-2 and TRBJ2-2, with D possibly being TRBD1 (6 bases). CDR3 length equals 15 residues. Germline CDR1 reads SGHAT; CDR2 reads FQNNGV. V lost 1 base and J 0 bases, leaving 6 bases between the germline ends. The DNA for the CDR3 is TGTGCCAGCAGCTTAGGGACAGCGAACACCGGGGAGCTGTTTTTT. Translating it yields CASSLGTANTGELFF. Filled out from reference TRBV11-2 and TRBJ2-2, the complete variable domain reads EAGVAQSPRYKIIEKRQSVAFWCNPISGHATLYWYQQILGQGPKLLIQFQNNGVVDDSQLPKDRFSAERLKGVDSTLKIQPAKLEDSAVYLCASSLGTANTGELFFGEGSRLTVL.

The CDR3 sequence: CASSLDWPNRDRESYGYTF. The DNA of the CDR3 is TGTGCCAGCAGTTTAGATTGGCCTAACCGGGACAGGGAGAGCTATGGCTACACCTTC. This rearrangement joins TRBV28 to TRBJ1-2; 9 nucleotides align to TRBD1. CDR3 length equals 19 residues. With 2 bases clipped from V and 4 bases from J, the junction kept 17 bases outside the gene matches. Per germline, CDR1 MDHEN and CDR2 SYDVKM.